Listed below are T cell receptor beta chains from one sample, sequenced in a study of early T cells in non-severe SARS-CoV-2 infection. TCRdb analysed the 5' RACE reads with MiXCR anew, one entry per CDR3 protein. This sample has 75,000 to 100,000 distinct CDR3 sequences, with approximately 15% found just once. The material sequenced was whole blood. Receptor source: an adult who was a healthcare worker with PCR-confirmed SARS-CoV-2 infection or an uninfected control (not recorded which). CDR3s leave out the opening cysteine and the closing phenylalanine or tryptophan. The D gene is left open where the match is weak. Size values are once, few and many counts, or a class for expanded clones, and some rows have none.

abundance	v_gene	d_gene	j_gene	CDR3aa
few	TRBV28	TRBD2	TRBJ2-1	ASSRGAGAVDEQF
.	TRBV11-2	.	TRBJ2-1	ASSPLRARGEQF
.	TRBV9	.	TRBJ2-1	ASSQLEFLGNEQF
.	TRBV5-1	.	TRBJ2-3	ASSLGEATQY
few	TRBV28	.	TRBJ1-2	ASREGNYGYT
.	TRBV20-1	.	TRBJ1-4	SAQGGIATNEKLF
.	TRBV15	TRBD2	TRBJ2-1	AASSSGRRYEQF
.	TRBV28	TRBD2	TRBJ2-1	ASSEEAGALVYEQF
.	TRBV6-6	.	TRBJ2-1	ASSLAGRTYNEQF
.	TRBV6-5	TRBD2	TRBJ2-3	ASSYSRGGDTQY
few	TRBV2	TRBD2	TRBJ2-1	ASRQLAGARDEQF
few	TRBV10-3	TRBD2	TRBJ2-3	AISGGLAGKDTQY
few	TRBV19	TRBD1	TRBJ2-1	ASSDRGNEQF
many	TRBV30	.	TRBJ2-6	AWSERQAPLSGANVLT